Listed below are T cell receptor beta chains from one sample, sequenced in a study of blood T cell repertoires in COVID-19. Assay used: immunoSEQ multiplex PCR; TCRdb lists only in-frame clones, some missing. Of 140,000 or so clones in the sample, approximately 91% are singletons; the top ten hold 1.8%. The sequenced material came from peripheral blood. The receptors derive from a man between 65 and 85 years old with acute or convalescent COVID-19. The CDR3 runs from the conserved cysteine through the conserved F or W. Fields, in order: D gene, clone size, J gene, V gene, CDR3 DNA, CDR3 protein. A D gene is named only where the DNA matches it firmly. Part of the rows lack a size; the others show once, few, many or a class for expanded clones.

D: TRBD2; size: NA; J: TRBJ2-3; V: TRBV7-3; DNA: TGTGCCAGCAGCTTAGGGTACGCGGGAGGCACAGATACGCAGTATTTT; CDR3: CASSLGYAGGTDTQYF
D: TRBD1; size: NA; J: TRBJ1-1; V: TRBV6-6; DNA: TGTGCCAGCAGCCACCCCGGACAGGGGGTGATCGAAGGAGCTTTCTTT; CDR3: CASSHPGQGVIEGAFF
D: TRBD2; size: once; J: TRBJ2-3; V: TRBV19; DNA: TGTGCCAGTAGTAACCTAGCGGGAGAGCTTATAGATACGCAGTATTTT; CDR3: CASSNLAGELIDTQYF
D: TRBD1; size: few; J: TRBJ1-1; V: TRBV5-8; DNA: TGTGCCAGCAGCAAGGGGGACAGGTTGAACACTGAAGCTTTCTTT; CDR3: CASSKGDRLNTEAFF
D: TRBD1; size: NA; J: TRBJ2-2; V: TRBV10-3; DNA: TGTGCCATCAGTGAGAGGACAGGGGGCGCCGGCACCGGGGAGCTGTTTTTT; CDR3: CAISERTGGAGTGELFF
D: TRBD1; size: NA; J: TRBJ2-2; V: TRBV19; DNA: TGTGCCAGTCGGGACAGGGGGCCAAGCACCGGGGAGCTGTTTTTT; CDR3: CASRDRGPSTGELFF
D: TRBD1; size: NA; J: TRBJ2-7; V: TRBV11-3; DNA: TGTGCCAGCAGCCTAGGGCAGGGGGCCTACGAGCAGTACTTC; CDR3: CASSLGQGAYEQYF
D: NA; size: NA; J: TRBJ2-7; V: TRBV7-9; DNA: TGTGCCAGCAGCTCCGCGATCCGCGAGCAGTACTTC; CDR3: CASSSAIREQYF
D: NA; size: NA; J: TRBJ2-1; V: TRBV7-9; DNA: TGTGCCAGCAGCTTAGGGACTACCTACAATGAGCAGTTCTTC; CDR3: CASSLGTTYNEQFF
D: NA; size: many; J: TRBJ1-2; V: TRBV28; DNA: TGTGCCAGCAGCTCCGGACAGTTACAGAGGAGTGGCTACACCTTC; CDR3: CASSSGQLQRSGYTF
D: NA; size: NA; J: TRBJ2-5; V: TRBV7-9; DNA: TGTGCCAGCAGCCTCAATAGTTTACAGACCCAGTACTTC; CDR3: CASSLNSLQTQYF
D: TRBD1; size: NA; J: TRBJ1-2; V: TRBV2; DNA: TGTGCCACCTCGGGGACAGGGGCCTATGGCTACACCTTC; CDR3: CATSGTGAYGYTF
D: NA; size: NA; J: TRBJ1-2; V: TRBV3-1/TRBV3-2; DNA: TGTGCCAGCGTATCAACAGGGTCAGCTAACTATGGCTACACCTTC; CDR3: CASVSTGSANYGYTF
D: TRBD1; size: NA; J: TRBJ1-4; V: TRBV3-1/TRBV3-2; DNA: TGTGCCAGCAGCCAAGACCCTCGACAGGGTGGTGAAAAACTGTTTTTT; CDR3: CASSQDPRQGGEKLFF
D: NA; size: NA; J: TRBJ2-7; V: TRBV5-1; DNA: TGCGCCAGCAGCCCCTCTCTGGAGAACTACGAGCAGTACTTC; CDR3: CASSPSLENYEQYF
D: NA; size: NA; J: TRBJ1-2; V: TRBV19; DNA: TGTGCCAGACAGCACGACGGTACCTATGGCTACACCTTC; CDR3: CARQHDGTYGYTF
D: TRBD1; size: once; J: TRBJ2-5; V: TRBV3-1/TRBV3-2; DNA: TGTGCCAGCAGCGAGGGACAGGGGATAGGAGAGACCCAGTACTTC; CDR3: CASSEGQGIGETQYF
D: TRBD1; size: NA; J: TRBJ1-4; V: TRBV19; DNA: TGTGCCAGTAGCCCCCCCGGGACAGGGGTTGAAAAACTGTTTTTT; CDR3: CASSPPGTGVEKLFF
D: TRBD1; size: few; J: TRBJ1-5; V: TRBV3-1/TRBV3-2; DNA: TGTGCCAGCAGCCAAGGGACAGGGACTCAGCCCCAGCATTTT; CDR3: CASSQGTGTQPQHF
D: TRBD2; size: NA; J: TRBJ2-5; V: TRBV19; DNA: TGTGCCAGTAGGGGACTAGCGGGAGGGGCAGAGACCCAGTACTTC; CDR3: CASRGLAGGAETQYF
D: NA; size: NA; J: TRBJ2-7; V: TRBV10-3; DNA: TGTGCCATCAGTGAAAACCAGTCAGGGTCCTACGAGCAGTACTTC; CDR3: CAISENQSGSYEQYF
D: TRBD2; size: NA; J: TRBJ2-5; V: TRBV5-1; DNA: TGCGCCAGCAGCTTCGAGGCAGCGGGGGGCCAAGAGACCCAGTACTTC; CDR3: CASSFEAAGGQETQYF
D: TRBD1; size: NA; J: TRBJ1-2; V: TRBV5-6; DNA: TGTGCCAGCACCCTACAGGGGCGCAACTATGGCTACACCTTC; CDR3: CASTLQGRNYGYTF
D: TRBD1; size: NA; J: TRBJ1-1; V: TRBV6-5; DNA: TGTGCCAGCAGTTACTCCGGGACAGGGGAAACTGAAGCTTTCTTT; CDR3: CASSYSGTGETEAFF
D: NA; size: NA; J: TRBJ1-5; V: TRBV6-5; DNA: TGTGCCACCCAAGGAGGGGCCAATCAGCCCCAGCATTTT; CDR3: CATQGGANQPQHF
D: TRBD1; size: NA; J: TRBJ1-2; V: TRBV29-1; DNA: TGCAGCGTTGGCGGCCAGGGGGATGGCTACACCTTC; CDR3: CSVGGQGDGYTF
D: TRBD1; size: NA; J: TRBJ1-1; V: TRBV6-4; DNA: TGTGCCAGCAGTGAGGGACAGGGAGGCACTGAAGCTTTCTTT; CDR3: CASSEGQGGTEAFF
D: TRBD1; size: NA; J: TRBJ1-3; V: TRBV28; DNA: TGTGCCAGCAGTATCAACAGGGGAACCGGAAACACCATATATTTT; CDR3: CASSINRGTGNTIYF
D: TRBD2; size: NA; J: TRBJ2-7; V: TRBV10-1; DNA: TGCGCCAGCAGACCGGGAGGGGACGAGCAGTACTTC; CDR3: CASRPGGDEQYF
D: NA; size: NA; J: TRBJ1-1; V: TRBV12-3/TRBV12-4; DNA: TGTGCCAGCAGTTTACAGAACACTGAAGCTTTCTTT; CDR3: CASSLQNTEAFF
D: TRBD1; size: NA; J: TRBJ1-5; V: TRBV23-1; DNA: TGCGCCAGCAGATTCGCGACAGGGGCTCCCGCCCAGCCCCAGCATTTT; CDR3: CASRFATGAPAQPQHF
D: NA; size: NA; J: TRBJ2-3; V: TRBV2; DNA: TGTGCCAGCACTACCCTGGGGGCGGCAGATACGCAGTATTTT; CDR3: CASTTLGAADTQYF
D: NA; size: NA; J: TRBJ2-7; V: TRBV6-6; DNA: TGTGCCAGCAGCGGGGGCGGGGGAGCCTACGAGCAGTACTTC; CDR3: CASSGGGGAYEQYF
D: NA; size: NA; J: TRBJ2-5; V: TRBV5-1; DNA: TGCGCCAGCAGCTTGGTAGGGGAGGAAGAGACCCAGTACTTC; CDR3: CASSLVGEEETQYF
D: TRBD2; size: NA; J: TRBJ2-3; V: TRBV6-1; DNA: TGTGCCAGCAGTGAAGATCTGGGGGGGGTAAATACGCAGTATTTT; CDR3: CASSEDLGGVNTQYF
D: NA; size: NA; J: TRBJ2-3; V: TRBV30; DNA: TGTGCCTGGAGTCTATTAGGGGGCACAGATACGCAGTATTTT; CDR3: CAWSLLGGTDTQYF
D: NA; size: NA; J: TRBJ1-3; V: TRBV5-1; DNA: TGCGCCAGCAGCCCGCGCGGGGCGGGCTCTGGAAACACCATATATTTT; CDR3: CASSPRGAGSGNTIYF
D: NA; size: NA; J: TRBJ1-2; V: TRBV6-5; DNA: TGTGGACAGATGAGGATTCCCAACAACTATGGCTACACCTTC; CDR3: CGQMRIPNNYGYTF